The 25 T cell receptor beta chains below come from one sample, sequenced in a study of OX40 agonist ivuxolimab in advanced cancers. The method was immunoSEQ multiplex PCR; TCRdb's version includes in-frame clones alone and lacks a portion of them. The sample consists of more than 15,000 clones, approximately 88% of them appearing once. Sequencing used CD4+ or CD8+ T cells sorted from blood, obtained in a trial of the OX40 agonist ivuxolimab. The receptors were gathered from an adult with an advanced solid tumor such as melanoma, head and neck, liver or kidney cancer.

This clone was recorded once. The chain uses TRBV5-1 and TRBJ2-7; 7 nucleotides match TRBD2. The length of the CDR3 is 12 residues. Germline CDR1 reads SGHRS; CDR2 reads YFSETQ. V lost 2 bases and J lost 6; bases outside the gene matches: 2. The CDR3 DNA reads as TGCGCCAGCAGCTTTGCGGGGGTCGAGCAGTACTTC. Protein product: CASSFAGVEQYF.

The rearrangement links TRBV30 to TRBJ2-3; D is uncertain. V was trimmed by 0 bases and J by 1 base, leaving 8 bases between them. The CDR3 is made up of 14 amino acids. From germline, CDR1 is GTSNPN and CDR2 SVGIG (reference sequence). The CDR3 is CAWSVGFGTDTQYF. CDR3 coding DNA: TGTGCCTGGAGTGTAGGATTCGGCACAGATACGCAGTATTTT.

The V gene is TRBV4-2, the J gene TRBJ2-3, with D possibly matching TRBD2 (7 bases). V lost 0 bases, J lost 7 bases, and 17 bases lay in between. Germline values: CDR1 LGHNA, CDR2 YNFKEQ. The CDR3 sequence is 16 residues long. DNA for the CDR3: TGTGCCAGCAGCCAAGATCGAGGGGGGGTCAGGTATACGCAGTATTTT. As protein: CASSQDRGGVRYTQYF.

This chain connects TRBV9 to TRBJ2-7, with 7 bases fitting TRBD1. The J segment lost 3 bases and the V segment lost 3 bases, leaving 9 bases of the junction unmatched. Germline V gene lookup returns CDR1 SGDLS and CDR2 YYNGEE. This CDR3 region has 15 residues. The CDR3 DNA reads as TGTGCCAGCAGCGCGTGGACAGGTGAGGGCTACGAGCAGTACTTC. This codes for CASSAWTGEGYEQYF.

The CDR3 nucleotides read TGCGCCAGCAGCCAAGATTTTTCGGGGTCGGGCATGAACACTGAAGCTTTCTTT. It codes for CASSQDFSGSGMNTEAFF. The rearrangement joins TRBV4-3 to TRBJ1-1; D unresolved. This CDR3 comprises 18 residues. The V gene's germline CDR1 is LGHNA and CDR2 YSLEER. The V end lost 0 bases, the J end lost 0 bases, and 17 bases lay between the germline ends.

The CDR3 reads CASSLDPGQGYEQYF. CDR3 in DNA: TGTGCCAGCAGCTTGGATCCGGGACAGGGGTACGAGCAGTACTTC. The chain has TRBV5-6 and TRBJ2-7; the match to TRBD1 covers 10 bases. Germline assignment: CDR1 SGHDT and CDR2 YYEEEE. V lost 0 bases and J lost 4; bases outside the gene matches: 4. The CDR3 extends over 15 amino acids.

The rearrangement uses TRBV10-3 and TRBJ2-2; tentative D call: TRBD2 (6 bases). The germline V gene encodes CDR1 ENHRY and CDR2 SYGVKD. V lost 7 bases to trimming and J lost 2 bases, with 8 bases between them. The CDR3 sequence is 13 residues long. CDR3 DNA sequence: TGTGCCATCAATAGCGGAAACACCGGGGAGCTGTTTTTT. This encodes CAINSGNTGELFF.

The CDR3 coding sequence is TGTGCCAGCAGTGAACAAGGACACTACAATGAGCAGTTCTTC. It yields the protein CASSEQGHYNEQFF. The chain has TRBV25-1 and TRBJ2-1, with D possibly being TRBD1 (5 bases). V was shortened by 2 bases and J by 3 bases, with 8 bases between the two germline ends. CDR3 size: 14 residues. The germline V gene has CDR1 MGHDK and CDR2 SYGVNS. The full variable domain, completed using reference TRBV25-1 and TRBJ2-1, is EADIYQTPRYLVIGTGKKITLECSQTMGHDKMYWYQQDPGMELHLIHYSYGVNSTEKGDLSSESTVSRIRTEHFPLTLESARPSHTSQYLCASSEQGHYNEQFFGPGTRLTVL.

V usage is TRBV27 and J usage is TRBJ2-5, with D hard to call. Trimming stripped 1 base from V and 0 bases from J, with 3 bases between. The V gene's germline CDR1 is MNHEY and CDR2 SMNVEV (reference sequence). This CDR3 is 13 amino acids long. CDR3 in DNA: TGTGCCAGCAGTTTATGGGACCAAGAGACCCAGTACTTC. Translation: CASSLWDQETQYF.

The chain employs TRBV4-1 and TRBJ2-2; D may be TRBD2 (5 bases). V was pared by 2 bases and J by 5 bases, with 15 bases between. Germline V gene data show CDR1 as MGHRA and CDR2 as YSYEKL. The CDR3 is 16 amino acids. CDR3 residues: CASSQMDSLRTGELFF. For the CDR3, the DNA is TGCGCCAGCAGCCAAATGGACTCCCTGAGGACCGGGGAGCTGTTTTTT.

The genes are TRBV7-9 and TRBJ1-5; D not resolved. The CDR3 totals 12 residues. With 5 bases removed from V and 7 bases from J, the gap between germline ends came to 9 bases. Germline lookup yields CDR1 SEHNR and CDR2 FQNEAQ (reference sequence). In DNA, the CDR3 is TGTGCCAGCAGCCCCGGGCGGCAGCCCCAGCATTTT. This sequence encodes CASSPGRQPQHF.

CDR3 in DNA: TGTGCCAGCAGTTACGGGACTAGCGGATCCTACGAGCAGTACTTC. As protein: CASSYGTSGSYEQYF. The rearrangement joins TRBV6-5 to TRBJ2-7; 11 positions agree with TRBD2. The trim removed 2 bases at V and 1 base at J, leaving 1 base unmatched. CDR3 length: 15 residues. Germline CDR1 is MNHEY and CDR2 is SVGAGI.

The J gene is TRBJ2-5, the V gene TRBV7-3; 11 nucleotides match TRBD1. The J call is uncertain, as TRBJ2-7 better fits the DNA end. Germline V gene lookup returns CDR1 SGHTA and CDR2 FQGTGA. The CDR3 runs 14 residues. DNA of the CDR3: TGTGCCAGCAGCCCGGACAGGGGGCTTGACGAGCAGTACTTC. Amino acids: CASSPDRGLDEQYF.

The chain recombines TRBV6-4 with TRBJ1-5; D not resolved. Per the germline V gene, CDR1 is MRHNA and CDR2 is SNTAGT. The ends were cut back, 4 bases at V and 3 bases at J, with 7 bases in the middle. The CDR3 runs to 13 residues. The CDR3 sequence: CASSAGFNQPQHF. In DNA form, the CDR3 reads TGTGCCAGCAGTGCGGGGTTCAATCAGCCCCAGCATTTT.

The rearrangement joins TRBV13 to TRBJ2-1, with 7 bases matching TRBD2. The germline V gene has CDR1 PRHDT and CDR2 FYEKMQ (reference sequence). V lost 3 bases to trimming and J lost 0 bases; unmatched junction nucleotides: 5. CDR3 length: 16 amino acids. Written as DNA, the CDR3 is TGTGCCAGCAGCTTTGAGCGGGAAAGCTCCTACAATGAGCAGTTCTTC. Residues: CASSFERESSYNEQFF.

This chain joins TRBV5-5 and TRBJ2-5, with D maybe TRBD2 (6 bases). The length of the CDR3 is 15 residues. The germline V and J ends were trimmed by 7 bases and 1 base, with 17 bases remaining between them. CDR1 SGHKS and CDR2 YYEKEE come from the germline V gene (reference sequence). CDR3 in amino acids: CASCVGGVPQETQYF. Written as DNA, the CDR3 is TGTGCCAGCTGCGTGGGCGGGGTTCCCCAAGAGACCCAGTACTTC.

The chain links TRBV11-2 to TRBJ2-7; 15 bases are shared with TRBD2. From germline, CDR1 is SGHAT and CDR2 FQNNGV. This CDR3 region has 18 residues. V was pared by 5 bases and J by 1 base, with 9 bases of the junction left unmatched. CDR3 protein: CASSARTSGGVRSYEQYF. CDR3 nucleotides: TGTGCCAGCAGCGCCCGGACTAGCGGGGGGGTTCGATCCTACGAGCAGTACTTC.

This clone was picked up a small number of times. The rearrangement links TRBV7-2 to TRBJ2-1; a possible D gene is TRBD1 (5 bases). CDR1 and CDR2 (germline): SGHTA, FQGNSA. V lost 4 bases, J lost 5 bases, and 6 bases lay in between. This CDR3 spans 12 amino acids. The DNA of the CDR3 is TGTGCCAGCAGCTGGACAAACAATGAGCAGTTCTTC. It specifies CASSWTNNEQFF.

The rearrangement joins TRBV19 to TRBJ2-7, with D uncertain. The V gene lost 2 bases and the J gene lost 2 bases, with 4 bases spanning the gap. Per the germline V gene, CDR1 is LNHDA and CDR2 is SQIVND (reference sequence). CDR3 size: 12 residues. CDR3 sequence: CASSINPYEQYF. CDR3 in DNA: TGTGCCAGTAGTATAAACCCCTACGAGCAGTACTTC.

This chain connects TRBV4-3 to TRBJ1-1, with D perhaps TRBD1 (6 bases). CDR3 length equals 17 residues. With 0 bases removed from V and 1 base from J, the gap between germline ends came to 15 bases. Germline CDR1 and CDR2: LGHNA and YSLEER. CDR3 nucleotides: TGCGCCAGCAGCCAAGATCGCACAGGGTTTCGGAACACTGAAGCTTTCTTT. Protein sequence: CASSQDRTGFRNTEAFF.

The CDR3 bases are TGTGCCAGCATCGTTGACTCAACCACCCACTACGAGCAGTACTTC. This encodes CASIVDSTTHYEQYF. V is TRBV6-6 and J is TRBJ2-7, with D unresolved. This CDR3 has 15 amino acids. CDR1 and CDR2 (germline): MNHNY, SVGAGI (reference sequence). Trimming took 7 bases from V and 3 from J, leaving 19 bases between them.

The rearrangement links TRBV7-9 to TRBJ1-4, with D hard to call. The CDR3 sequence is 16 residues long. V was shortened by 4 bases and J by 7 bases, with 19 bases between the two germline ends. From germline, CDR1 is SEHNR and CDR2 FQNEAQ (reference sequence). CDR3 loop: CASSSRRSGDVEKLFF. The CDR3 DNA reads as TGTGCCAGCAGCTCACGCCGTTCTGGGGATGTTGAAAAACTGTTTTTT.

This clone was seen only a few times. J is TRBJ2-7 and V is TRBV4-1; TRBD1 matches at 7 bases. The J segment lost 5 bases and the V segment lost 1 base, leaving 2 bases of the junction unmatched. The CDR3 runs to 13 residues. The germline gives CDR1 MGHRA, CDR2 YSYEKL. CDR3 coding DNA: TGCGCCAGCAGCCAAGGCACAGGGGACGAGCAGTACTTC. This codes for CASSQGTGDEQYF.

The table lists this clone with a count of one. The rearrangement uses TRBV5-6 and TRBJ2-7, with D perhaps matching TRBD1 (5 bases). The germline V and J ends were trimmed by 0 bases and 4 bases, with 23 bases remaining between them. The CDR3 consists of 18 residues. Germline V gene sequence: CDR1 SGHDT, CDR2 YYEEEE. The CDR3 reads CASSLAPGAPGFNYEQYF. The CDR3 DNA reads TGTGCCAGCAGCTTGGCCCCCGGCGCCCCAGGGTTCAATTACGAGCAGTACTTC.

This sequence joins TRBV18 and TRBJ2-1; tentative D call: TRBD2 (5 bases). Trimming removed 1 base from V and 6 bases from J, with 10 bases in between. In germline, CDR1 is KGHSH, CDR2 LQKENI. The CDR3 loop spans 14 amino acids. CDR3 nucleotides: TGTGCCAGCTCACCACTACTAGTTATCAATGAGCAGTTCTTC. This sequence encodes CASSPLLVINEQFF.